These 2 T cell receptor beta chains were all obtained from the same sample, sequenced in a study of blood T cells in healthy people across ages. Sample-barcoded 5' priming and a J-beta primer mix drove a second PCR of roughly 6 to 12 cycles. TCRdb reanalysed the 5' RACE reads using MiXCR and keeps one entry per CDR3 protein. The table shows more than 800,000 distinct CDR3 sequences, with more than 35% occurring only once. The material sequenced was blood. The receptors derive from a woman in her sixties in good health.

This clonotype occurred a few times. The V call is TRBV4-1, the J call TRBJ1-4; D ambiguous. V lost 0 bases and J 8 bases, leaving 4 bases between the germline ends. Germline values: CDR1 MGHRA, CDR2 YSYEKL. CDR3 size: 12 residues. The CDR3 DNA reads TGCGCCAGCAGCCAAGATTCGGAAAAACTGTTTTTT. Its translation: CASSQDSEKLFF.

This chain uses TRBV9 with TRBJ2-7; the match to TRBD2 covers 7 bases. The CDR3 has 15 amino acids. Germline V gene data show CDR1 as SGDLS and CDR2 as YYNGEE. V lost 0 bases, J lost 2 bases, and 5 bases stayed unmatched. In DNA, the CDR3 is TGTGCCAGCAGCGTAGGGGGGGGGACCACCTACGAGCAGTACTTC. Translated, it gives CASSVGGGTTYEQYF.